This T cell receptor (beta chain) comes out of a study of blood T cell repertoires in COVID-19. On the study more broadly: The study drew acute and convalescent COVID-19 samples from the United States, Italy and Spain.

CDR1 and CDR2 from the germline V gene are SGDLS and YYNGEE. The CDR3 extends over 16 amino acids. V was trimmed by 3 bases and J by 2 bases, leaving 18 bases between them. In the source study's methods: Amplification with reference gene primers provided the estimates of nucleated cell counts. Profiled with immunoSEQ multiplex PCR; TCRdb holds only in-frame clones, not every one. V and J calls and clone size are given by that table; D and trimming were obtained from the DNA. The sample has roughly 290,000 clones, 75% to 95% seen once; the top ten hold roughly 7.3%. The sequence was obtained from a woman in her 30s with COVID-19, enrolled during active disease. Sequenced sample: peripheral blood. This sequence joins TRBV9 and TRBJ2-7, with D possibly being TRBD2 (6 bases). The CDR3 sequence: CASSAQFGTPTYEQYF. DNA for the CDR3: TGTGCCAGCAGCGCTCAATTCGGGACTCCTACCTACGAGCAGTACTTC.